The clone carrying this T cell receptor (beta chain) was seen only a few times. Its specificity is not known. TCRdb passed the 5' RACE reads through MiXCR, listing each CDR3 protein once. The sample includes more than 650,000 distinct CDR3 sequences, roughly 12% of them seen just once. V lost 0 bases, J lost 7 bases, and 6 bases stayed unmatched. This CDR3 has 14 amino acids. The sample belongs to a study of CD8 T cells in ankylosing spondylitis. Study results and caveats: Roughly eight highly homologous variants made up a TCR beta motif that seemed to typify ankylosing spondylitis blood.

The chain has TRBV12-3 or TRBV12-4 and TRBJ2-7, with TRBD1 matching 7 bases. The specimen was blood, either unsorted or a sorted T cell fraction (not recorded which). This receptor was taken from a male donor with ankylosing spondylitis. CDR3 sequence reads: CASSLAATGQEQYF. The DNA for the CDR3 is TGTGCCAGCAGTTTAGCCGCGACAGGGCAGGAGCAGTACTTC.